The 25 T cell receptor beta chains presented below share a single source sample, sequenced in a study of T-cell memory formation after mild COVID-19. TCRdb reprocessed the 5' RACE reads with MiXCR, giving one entry per CDR3 protein. This table holds around 110,000 distinct CDR3 sequences, over 13% found once. Sequencing was carried out using PBMCs or a T cell subset sorted from them (not recorded which). Receptors originate from a man between 18 and 35 years old who had mild COVID-19 (a few samples of this study predate the infection). Cell type and time point are not known.

The gene calls are TRBV7-9 and TRBJ2-7, with D perhaps TRBD2 (7 bases). The V and J ends lost 5 bases and 0 bases respectively, with 14 bases between them. Germline CDR1 and CDR2: SEHNR and FQNEAQ (reference sequence). The CDR3 totals 15 residues. This CDR3 reads CASSPTRGGSYEQYF. In nucleotides, the CDR3 is TGTGCCAGCAGCCCTACGAGGGGGGGCTCCTACGAGCAGTACTTC.

This clonotype was counted a few times. This chain connects TRBV4-3 to TRBJ2-3; D unclear. The germline V and J ends were trimmed by 1 base and 0 bases, with 11 bases remaining between them. Germline-derived CDR1 and CDR2 are LGHNA and YSLEER. The CDR3 contains 16 residues. The CDR3 sequence: CASSQGYGPSTDTQYF. CDR3 in DNA: TGCGCCAGCAGCCAAGGGTACGGGCCGAGCACAGATACGCAGTATTTT.

In its sample, this clonotype was seen once. This chain links TRBV18 with TRBJ2-3; TRBD2 aligns across 10 bases. V lost 5 bases, J lost 2 bases, and 7 bases stayed unmatched. The germline gives CDR1 KGHSH, CDR2 LQKENI. CDR3 length equals 16 residues. The CDR3 DNA reads as TGTGCCAGCTCAGAGTCTAGCGGGGGAGACACAGATACGCAGTATTTT. It yields the protein CASSESSGGDTDTQYF.

In this sample, this clonotype turned up many times. V usage is TRBV5-8 and J usage is TRBJ2-1; D could derive from TRBD1 or TRBD2 (5 bases each). The germline V gene has CDR1 SGHTS and CDR2 YDEGEE. The V end lost 4 bases, the J end lost 0 bases, and 11 bases lay between the germline ends. The CDR3 runs to 15 residues. As DNA, the CDR3 is TGTGCCAGCAGCCTGGGGGTCAGCTCCTACAATGAGCAGTTCTTC. It is translated as CASSLGVSSYNEQFF.

This clonotype was counted a few times. The chain joins TRBV4-1 to TRBJ2-3; D might be TRBD1 or TRBD2, each matching 5 bases. Between the trimmed V and J ends, which lost 0 bases and 8 bases, there was a span of 6 bases. The CDR3 length is 12 residues. Germline V gene data show CDR1 as MGHRA and CDR2 as YSYEKL. CDR3 sequence (DNA): TGCGCCAGCAGCCAAGATGGGGGTACGCAGTATTTT. It encodes CASSQDGGTQYF.

V and J are TRBV6-2 or TRBV6-3 and TRBJ2-3; the D is unclear. Germline CDR1 reads MNHEY; CDR2 reads SVGEGT. Trimming left V 6 bases short and J 1 base short, with 8 bases between. The CDR3 has 13 residues. For the CDR3, the DNA is TGTGCCAGCAGCCAGTGGCGCACAGATACGCAGTATTTT. Its translation: CASSQWRTDTQYF.

The chain couples TRBV7-9 to TRBJ1-1, with D perhaps matching TRBD1 (6 bases). The germline V gene has CDR1 SEHNR and CDR2 FQNEAQ (reference sequence). V was trimmed by 5 bases and J by 8 bases, leaving 15 bases between them. This CDR3 region has 13 residues. CDR3 in DNA: TGTGCCAGCAGCCGTCGGGGGCAGGAAGAAGCTTTCTTT. Its protein is CASSRRGQEEAFF. Variable domain in full (rest from reference TRBV7-9 and TRBJ1-1): DTGVSQNPRHKITKRGQNVTFRCDPISEHNRLYWYRQTLGQGPEFLTYFQNEAQLEKSRLLSDRFSAERPKGSFSTLEIQRTEQGDSAMYLCASSRRGQEEAFFGQGTRLTVV.

In its sample, this clonotype was seen a few times. The chain couples TRBV4-3 to TRBJ2-5; 10 bases agree with TRBD1. Germline CDR1 LGHNA, CDR2 YSLEER. The CDR3 runs to 15 residues. The J segment lost 5 bases and the V segment lost 3 bases, leaving 6 bases of the junction unmatched. The CDR3 protein is CASSHGTGVRETQYF. The DNA of the CDR3 is TGCGCCAGCAGCCACGGGACAGGGGTTCGGGAGACCCAGTACTTC.

CDR3 sequence (DNA): TGCGCCAGCAGCCAAGTGGGACAGGGGATAGATCAGCCCCAGCATTTT. Translation: CASSQVGQGIDQPQHF. The V and J genes are TRBV4-1 and TRBJ1-5, with 10 bases matching TRBD1. The CDR3 has 16 amino acids. Germline values: CDR1 MGHRA, CDR2 YSYEKL. Unmatched junction bases numbered 5, after V lost 1 base and J lost 5 bases.

This clonotype was detected only a few times. The gene calls are TRBV20-1 and TRBJ2-1, with 8 bases matching TRBD2. Germline assignment: CDR1 DFQATT and CDR2 SNEGSKA (reference sequence). V gave up 4 bases and J gave up 9 bases; unmatched junction bases: 11. This CDR3 has 14 amino acids. The CDR3 region has the DNA TGCAGTGCTACTCAGGGACTAGACGAGGGTGAGCAGTTCTTC. Encoded protein: CSATQGLDEGEQFF.

This clonotype was counted between two and nine times. The chain is built from TRBV29-1 and TRBJ2-3, with TRBD1 matching over 10 bases. The CDR3 loop spans 12 amino acids. V gave up 4 bases and J gave up 8 bases; unmatched junction bases: 3. Germline V CDR1 and CDR2: SQVTM, ANQGSEA. This CDR3 is CSVGQGAPTQYF. DNA of the CDR3: TGCAGCGTTGGACAGGGGGCACCTACGCAGTATTTT.

This clonotype came up many times. The rearrangement joins TRBV6-5 to TRBJ2-7; 7 nucleotides agree with TRBD1. This CDR3 spans 18 amino acids. The V gene end was trimmed by 4 bases and the J gene end by 4 bases; junction bases not matched to a gene: 19. Germline loops: CDR1 MNHEY, CDR2 SVGAGI. Written as DNA, the CDR3 is TGTGCCAGCAGTTCCCCGGACAGGATCTACGAAAAGGAGTACGAGCAGTACTTC. Protein: CASSSPDRIYEKEYEQYF.

This clonotype showed up just a few times. This chain uses TRBV7-9 with TRBJ2-3; tentative D call: TRBD1 (6 bases). Germline CDR1 SEHNR, CDR2 FQNEAQ (reference sequence). Trimming removed 1 base at V and 0 bases at J, with 11 bases between. The CDR3 loop spans 16 amino acids. CDR3 nucleotides: TGTGCCAGCAGCTTAGGGGACACCCCGAGCACAGATACGCAGTATTTT. Protein product: CASSLGDTPSTDTQYF.

This clonotype was seen repeatedly, ten times or more. The V and J genes are TRBV4-3 and TRBJ2-2; the match to TRBD2 covers 9 bases. Germline assignment: CDR1 LGHNA and CDR2 YSLEER. This CDR3 contains 18 residues. V was clipped by 1 base and J by 0 bases; unmatched bases: 6. CDR3 in amino acids: CASSQASGAYANTGELFF. DNA for the CDR3: TGCGCCAGCAGCCAAGCTAGCGGGGCATACGCGAACACCGGGGAGCTGTTTTTT.

This clonotype has just a few counts. V gene TRBV27 combines with J gene TRBJ1-2, with TRBD1 identical over 7 bases. This CDR3 has 12 residues. Germline CDR1 and CDR2: MNHEY and SMNVEV (reference sequence). J lost 8 bases, V lost 7 bases, and 7 bases had no gene match. CDR3 coding DNA: TGTGCCAGCACCAGGGGGGGCGAGGGCTACACCTTC. Residues: CASTRGGEGYTF.

This chain connects TRBV27 to TRBJ1-1, with D unresolved. Trimming took off 7 bases at V and 4 bases at J, with 7 bases between the two ends. Germline V gives CDR1 MNHEY, CDR2 SMNVEV (reference sequence). This CDR3 has 11 amino acids. The CDR3 spells CASMEGTEAFF. In DNA, the CDR3 is TGTGCCAGCATGGAAGGCACTGAAGCTTTCTTT.

This clonotype was seen repeatedly, ten times or more. This chain uses TRBV6-6 with TRBJ2-1, with 7 bases aligning to TRBD1. The CDR3 length is 15 residues. The V and J ends lost 4 bases and 0 bases, in that order; junction bases with no gene match: 3. Germline CDR1 reads MNHNY; CDR2 reads SVGAGI (reference sequence). The CDR3 is CASSSTGSSYNEQFF. In DNA form, the CDR3 reads TGTGCCAGCAGTTCGACAGGGTCCTCCTACAATGAGCAGTTCTTC.

V and J are TRBV5-6 and TRBJ2-5; D unclear. The V end was cut by 0 bases, the J end by 1 base, with 13 bases between. CDR3 length: 16 amino acids. CDR1 and CDR2 (germline): SGHDT, YYEEEE. CDR3 in DNA: TGTGCCAGCAGCTTGGGTCTCCCCAGCATCCAAGAGACCCAGTACTTC. Protein: CASSLGLPSIQETQYF.

The V and J genes are TRBV6-6 and TRBJ1-5, with D possibly TRBD1 on 5 matching bases. This CDR3 has 15 amino acids. Trimming took 3 bases from V and 0 from J, leaving 9 bases between them. Germline V gene data show CDR1 as MNHNY and CDR2 as SVGAGI (reference sequence). DNA of the CDR3: TGTGCCAGCAGTTATCCGGGGGGTAGCAATCAGCCCCAGCATTTT. It yields the protein CASSYPGGSNQPQHF.

The table lists this clonotype with a few counts. The chain recombines TRBV6-6 with TRBJ2-1, with D maybe TRBD1 (6 bases). CDR1 is MNHNY, CDR2 SVGAGI, per germline (reference sequence). CDR3 length: 14 residues. V shed 2 bases and J shed 7 bases, with 12 bases lying between them. The CDR3 bases are TGTGCCAGCAGTTACCCTGGACAGCCTAATGAGCAGTTCTTC. It encodes CASSYPGQPNEQFF.

The genes are TRBV6-5 and TRBJ1-5, with D unclear. The CDR3 is made up of 14 amino acids. V lost 0 bases to trimming and J lost 5 bases, with 8 bases between them. Looked up from germline, CDR1 is MNHEY and CDR2 is SVGAGI. Here the CDR3 DNA reads TGTGCCAGCAGTTACTCCGGAGAGGATCAGCCCCAGCATTTT. This sequence encodes CASSYSGEDQPQHF.

This clonotype came up a few times. V is TRBV6-2 or TRBV6-3 and J is TRBJ2-5, with D uncertain. The germline V gene has CDR1 MNHEY and CDR2 SVGEGT. The CDR3 consists of 15 residues. Trimming removed 2 bases from V and 1 base from J, with 11 bases in between. The CDR3 bases are TGTGCCAGCAGTTACATCGGATTTAGCCAAGAGACCCAGTACTTC. It is translated as CASSYIGFSQETQYF.

Comment on this clonotype: An end of the junction does not agree with germline; a read error may underlie this. This sequence joins TRBV7-9 and TRBJ2-3, with 8 nucleotides matching TRBD2. This CDR3 has 15 amino acids. Germline V lookup: CDR1 SEHNR, CDR2 FQNEAQ (reference sequence). Here the CDR3 reads CASSPPGGGTDTKYF. CDR3 in DNA: TGTGCCAGCAGCCCCCCGGGGGGGGGCACAGATACGAAGTATTTT.

This clonotype was picked up many times. V and J are TRBV20-1 and TRBJ1-2; D remains unclear. Per the germline V gene, CDR1 is DFQATT and CDR2 is SNEGSKA (reference sequence). CDR3 length equals 15 residues. Between the trimmed V and J ends, which lost 3 bases and 4 bases, there was a span of 18 bases. The CDR3 DNA sequence: TGCAGTGCTAGTGAGGAGGATAGAAGATTCTATGGCTACACCTTC. Translating gives CSASEEDRRFYGYTF.

In its sample, this clonotype was seen many times. The chain couples TRBV4-3 to TRBJ1-1; unclear D gene. This CDR3 contains 14 residues. Germline loops: CDR1 LGHNA, CDR2 YSLEER. Trimming pared 3 bases from V and 0 bases from J, leaving 8 bases between. The CDR3 DNA follows: TGCGCCAGCAGCCAGGGCGACATGAACACTGAAGCTTTCTTT. Its protein is CASSQGDMNTEAFF.